This TCR beta chain was identified in a study of regulatory T cells in long-lasting Graves disease. Broader study findings: Between persistent patients, 2,500 to 3,500 public clonotypes were shared, exceeding the 966 shared between new patients. Persistent Graves' cases showed lower TCR diversity than newly diagnosed cases.

This clonotype showed up many times. The antigen is not known. The CDR3 sequence is 15 residues long. CDR1 SGHRS and CDR2 YFSETQ come from the germline V gene. Deletions cut 4 bases from V and 3 bases from J, with 16 bases between. For TCR beta, libraries came from iRepertoire HTBI primers and Arm-PCR of CDR3 regions. TCRdb re-derived calls from the multiplex PCR reads in MiXCR, one entry per CDR3 protein. The profile shows 400,000 to 500,000 distinct CDR3 sequences, about 22% of them singletons. The time point: persistent/refractory GD, antithyroid drugs over 5 years with positive TRAb. PBMCs were the source of the RNA used for TCR sequencing. Roughly 8.2 milliliters of peripheral blood were drawn into EDTA tubes.

This chain uses TRBV5-1 with TRBJ1-1, with D uncertain. The input for sequencing was peripheral blood mononuclear cells (PBMCs), taken when the disease was refractory, from a patient treated with antithyroid drugs. The sequence was collected from a female donor with Graves disease. CDR3 region: CASSLQGREDTEAFF. CDR3 DNA sequence: TGCGCCAGCAGCCTCCAAGGGAGGGAAGACACTGAAGCTTTCTTT.